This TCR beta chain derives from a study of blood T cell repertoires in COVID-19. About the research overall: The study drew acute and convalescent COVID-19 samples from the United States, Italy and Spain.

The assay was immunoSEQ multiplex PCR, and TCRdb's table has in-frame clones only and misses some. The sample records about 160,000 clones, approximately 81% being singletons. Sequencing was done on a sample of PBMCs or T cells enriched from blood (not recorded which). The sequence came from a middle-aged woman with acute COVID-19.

The CDR3: CASSPLLAGGTDTQYF. DNA of the CDR3: TGTGCCAGCTCACCATTGCTAGCGGGAGGGACAGATACGCAGTATTTT. The genes are TRBV18 and TRBJ2-3, with 12 bases matching TRBD2. This CDR3 spans 16 amino acids. The V segment lost 2 bases and the J segment 3 bases; nucleotides outside the gene matches: 3. CDR1 KGHSH and CDR2 LQKENI come from the germline V gene.